The TCR beta chain described here comes from a study of T cells after yellow fever vaccination. Regarding the study as a whole: Primary-vaccination clones mostly resurfaced post-booster (nearly 97% CD4, approximately 89% CD8).

For this clonotype: As yet, its antigen is unknown.

Germline CDR1 SQVTM, CDR2 ANQGSEA. The V and J ends lost 4 bases and 7 bases respectively, with 19 bases between them. The CDR3 contains 14 residues. Template switching with 5'RACE generated the TCR cDNA and added a universal primer site and UMIs. TCRdb fed the 5' RACE reads into MiXCR, producing one record per CDR3 protein. The sample gives 360,000 or so distinct CDR3 sequences, 11% of which show up once; less than 20% is in the top ten. This clonotype was obtained from a man between 18 and 29 years old who received the YFV17D yellow fever vaccine. V and J are TRBV29-1 and TRBJ1-1; D is possibly TRBD1 (6 bases). The material was PBMCs, obtained on the day of the first yellow fever vaccination. The CDR3 loop is CSVVGRDNPLEAFF. Here the CDR3 DNA reads TGCAGCGTTGTTGGTCGGGACAACCCGCTTGAAGCTTTCTTT.